This TCR beta chain was observed in a study of shared clonotypes between healthy human individuals. This CDR3 region has 15 residues. The germline gives CDR1 SGHRS, CDR2 YFSETQ. V gave up 4 bases and J gave up 9 bases; unmatched junction bases: 6. Assay used: immunoSEQ multiplex PCR; TCRdb lists only in-frame clones, some missing. Of 2.5 million or so clones listed, around nine tenths are singletons. Sequencing used naive CD4+ T cells sorted from blood. The subset here: CD45RA+ positively selected. J is TRBJ2-1 and V is TRBV5-1, with TRBD2 identical over 14 bases. The clonotype comes from a man between 18 and 35 years old in good health. The CDR3 DNA reads TGCGCCAGCAGCGGGACTAGCGGGGGATACGGTGAGCAGTTCTTC. Translated: CASSGTSGGYGEQFF.